The T cell receptor (beta chain) under discussion was sequenced for a study of CD8 T cells in Susac syndrome. Roughly 0.5 to 1 ug RNA was reverse transcribed with random hexamers. TCRdb fed the immunoSEQ multiplex PCR reads into MiXCR, producing one record per CDR3 protein. The sample has about 300,000 distinct CDR3 sequences, over 75% seen once; the top ten hold approximately 0.18%. Trimming cost V 0 bases and J 0 bases, with 6 bases left between them. From germline, CDR1 is LGHNA and CDR2 YNFKEQ. This CDR3 comprises 14 residues. The origin of this receptor is a human donor with multiple sclerosis. The chain couples TRBV4-2 to TRBJ2-7, with D tentatively TRBD2 (5 bases). Sequenced material: CD8+ T cells from PBMCs. CDR3 amino acids: CASSQDGISYEQYF. The CDR3, as DNA: TGTGCCAGCAGCCAAGACGGGATCTCCTACGAGCAGTACTTC.